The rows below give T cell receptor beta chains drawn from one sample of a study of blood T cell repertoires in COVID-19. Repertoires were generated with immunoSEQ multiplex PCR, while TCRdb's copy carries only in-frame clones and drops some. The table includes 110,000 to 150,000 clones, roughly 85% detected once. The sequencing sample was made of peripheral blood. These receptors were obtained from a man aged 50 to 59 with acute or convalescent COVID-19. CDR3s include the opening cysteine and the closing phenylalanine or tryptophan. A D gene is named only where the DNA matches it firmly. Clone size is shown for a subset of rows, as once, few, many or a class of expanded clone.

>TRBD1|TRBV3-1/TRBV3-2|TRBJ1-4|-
CASSPTAGTGLTNEKLFF
TGTGCCAGCAGCCCCACTGCCGGGACAGGGTTAACTAATGAAAAACTGTTTTTT
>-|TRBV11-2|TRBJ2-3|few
CASSLGGLSTDTQYF
TGTGCCAGCAGCTTAGGAGGGCTTAGCACAGATACGCAGTATTTT
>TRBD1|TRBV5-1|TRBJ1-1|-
CASSRDRAREAFF
TGCGCCAGCAGCCGGGACAGGGCCCGGGAAGCTTTCTTT
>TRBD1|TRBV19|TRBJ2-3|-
CASSMNRGADTQYF
TGTGCCAGTAGTATGAACAGGGGGGCAGATACGCAGTATTTT
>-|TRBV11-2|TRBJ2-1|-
CASSFGQGFEQFF
TGTGCCAGCAGCTTCGGGCAGGGATTTGAGCAGTTCTTC
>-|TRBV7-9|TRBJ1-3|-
CANSFNSSGNTIYF
TGTGCCAACTCATTTAACAGCTCTGGAAACACCATATATTTT
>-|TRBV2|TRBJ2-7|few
CASSARAGNGVYEQYF
TGTGCCAGCAGTGCTCGGGCAGGGAATGGAGTTTACGAGCAGTACTTC
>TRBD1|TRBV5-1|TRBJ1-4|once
CASSTGTAGEKLFF
TGCGCCAGCAGCACAGGGACAGCTGGGGAAAAACTGTTTTTT
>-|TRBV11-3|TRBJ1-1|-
CASSLDGGSNTEAFF
TGTGCCAGCAGCTTAGATGGGGGCAGTAACACTGAAGCTTTCTTT
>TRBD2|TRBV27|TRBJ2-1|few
CASSLAGGSFEQFF
TGTGCCAGCAGTTTAGCGGGGGGCTCGTTTGAGCAGTTCTTC
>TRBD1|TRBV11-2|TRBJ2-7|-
CASSFGTGAYEQYF
TGTGCCAGCAGCTTCGGGACAGGGGCCTACGAGCAGTACTTC
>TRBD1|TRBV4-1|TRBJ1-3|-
CASSQDEGAYGNTIYF
TGCGCCAGCAGCCAAGATGAGGGGGCGTATGGAAACACCATATATTTT
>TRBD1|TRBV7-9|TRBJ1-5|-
CASSFTGTGHQPQHF
TGTGCCAGCAGCTTCACCGGGACAGGGCACCAGCCCCAGCATTTT
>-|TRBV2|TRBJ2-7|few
CASAVYEQYF
TGTGCCAGCGCAGTGTACGAGCAGTACTTC
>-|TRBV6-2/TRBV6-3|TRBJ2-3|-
CASSYYEDTDTQYF
TGTGCCAGCAGTTACTATGAGGACACAGATACGCAGTATTTT
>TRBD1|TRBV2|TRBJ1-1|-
CASRRTGGGNTEAFF
TGTGCCAGCAGAAGGACAGGGGGCGGAAACACTGAAGCTTTCTTT
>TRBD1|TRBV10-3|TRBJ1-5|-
CAIRGGDRGKPQHF
TGTGCCATCAGGGGTGGGGACAGGGGCAAGCCCCAGCATTTT
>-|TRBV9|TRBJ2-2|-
CASSVGTQNTGELFF
TGTGCCAGCAGCGTAGGGACTCAAAACACCGGGGAGCTGTTTTTT
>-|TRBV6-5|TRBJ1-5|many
CASRISGDSNQPQHF
TGTGCCAGCAGGATCAGCGGGGATAGCAATCAGCCCCAGCATTTT
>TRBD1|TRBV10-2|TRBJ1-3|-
CASSESQGTGARNTIYF
TGCGCCAGCAGTGAGTCGCAGGGGACAGGGGCCCGAAACACCATATATTTT
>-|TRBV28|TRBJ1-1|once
CASARRENTEAFF
TGTGCCAGCGCCCGGAGGGAGAACACTGAAGCTTTCTTT
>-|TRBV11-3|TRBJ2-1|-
CASSLETGSYNEQFF
TGTGCCAGCAGCCTCGAGACGGGAAGTTACAATGAGCAGTTCTTC
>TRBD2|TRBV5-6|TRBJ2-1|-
CASRMTSGRGVEQFF
TGTGCCAGCAGAATGACTAGCGGGAGAGGGGTTGAGCAGTTCTTC
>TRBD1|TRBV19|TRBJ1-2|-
CASRPKGGRDYGYTF
TGTGCCAGTAGGCCCAAAGGGGGCAGGGACTATGGCTACACCTTC
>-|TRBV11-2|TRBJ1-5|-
CASSLAAASNQPQHF
TGTGCCAGCAGCTTAGCGGCGGCGAGCAATCAGCCCCAGCATTTT
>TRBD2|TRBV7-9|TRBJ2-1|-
CASSSPGTSGHEQFF
TGTGCCAGCAGCTCCCCCGGGACTAGCGGACATGAGCAGTTCTTC
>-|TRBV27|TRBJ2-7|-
CASSFMGAEQYF
TGTGCCAGCAGTTTTATGGGGGCCGAGCAGTACTTC
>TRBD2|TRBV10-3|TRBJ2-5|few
CAIGPGLAGGRETQYF
TGTGCCATCGGGCCGGGACTAGCGGGAGGGCGAGAGACCCAGTACTTC
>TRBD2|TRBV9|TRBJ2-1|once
CASSVATLAHASNEQFF
TGTGCCAGCAGCGTAGCTACACTAGCGCACGCTTCCAATGAGCAGTTCTTC
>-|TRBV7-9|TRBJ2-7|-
CASSPQRNVGNEQYF
TGTGCCAGCAGCCCGCAGCGGAACGTGGGTAACGAGCAGTACTTC
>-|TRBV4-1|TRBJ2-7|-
CASSQTTAYEQYF
TGCGCCAGCAGCCAAACAACCGCCTACGAGCAGTACTTC
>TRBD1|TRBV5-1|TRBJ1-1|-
CASSSDRASTEAFF
TGCGCCAGCAGCAGCGACAGGGCGTCCACTGAAGCTTTCTTT
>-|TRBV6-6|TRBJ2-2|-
CASSYPTVTNTGELFF
TGTGCCAGCAGTTACCCGACAGTCACGAACACCGGGGAGCTGTTTTTT
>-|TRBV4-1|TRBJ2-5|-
CASSPGTPETQYF
TGCGCCAGCAGCCCCGGGACTCCTGAGACCCAGTACTTC
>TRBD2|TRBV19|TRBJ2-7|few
CASSIERWRGGLYEQYF
TGTGCCAGTAGTATAGAACGGTGGCGGGGGGGCCTCTACGAGCAGTACTTC
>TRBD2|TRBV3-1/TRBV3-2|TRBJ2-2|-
CASSQGLAGPGELFF
TGTGCCAGCAGCCAGGGACTAGCGGGGCCTGGGGAGCTGTTTTTT
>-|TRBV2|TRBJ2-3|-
CASSEEGPDTQYF
TGTGCCAGCAGTGAAGAGGGGCCAGATACGCAGTATTTT
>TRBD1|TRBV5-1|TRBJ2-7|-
CASSLDRGNEQYF
TGCGCCAGCAGCTTGGACAGGGGTAACGAGCAGTACTTC
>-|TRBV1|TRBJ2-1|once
CTSSQDRDRFYNEQFF
TGCACCAGCAGCCAAGATCGGGACAGATTCTACAATGAGCAGTTCTTC